The 20 T cell receptor beta chains presented below share a single source sample, sequenced in a study of shared clonotypes between healthy human individuals. Sequenced by immunoSEQ multiplex PCR; TCRdb stores in-frame clones only, minus some. The repertoire consists of about 2.4 million clones, with over 85% occurring once and the leading ten covering about 0.34%. Sample: naive CD4+ T cells from PBMCs. As for subset: CD45RA+ positively selected. Every receptor here comes from a man in his late teens or twenties in good health. Some clones in this sample may be carry-over from other donors' samples.

The chain carries TRBV11-2 and TRBJ1-4, with no clear D. The CDR3 runs 14 residues. Germline CDR1 and CDR2: SGHAT and FQNNGV. V lost 0 bases and J 12 bases, leaving 14 bases between the germline ends. CDR3 loop: CASSLEPLIGELFF. In DNA form, the CDR3 reads TGTGCCAGCAGCTTAGAGCCACTCATCGGGGAACTGTTTTTT.

This chain uses TRBV28 with TRBJ2-7, with a tentative D call TRBD2 (5 bases). This CDR3 is built from 15 residues. Germline lookup yields CDR1 MDHEN and CDR2 SYDVKM. V was clipped by 3 bases and J by 3 bases, with 15 bases between them. The CDR3 spells CASSLRPLGIYEQYF. CDR3 sequence (DNA): TGTGCCAGCAGTTTGCGGCCACTCGGGATCTACGAGCAGTACTTC.

This clone was seen once. CDR3 amino acids: CASSQEQAYPYEQYF. The CDR3 coding sequence is TGTGCCAGCAGCCAAGAACAGGCCTACCCCTACGAGCAGTACTTC. The chain uses TRBV4-2 and TRBJ2-7; TRBD1 might be the D (5 bases). Looked up from germline, CDR1 is LGHNA and CDR2 is YNFKEQ. This CDR3 has 15 amino acids. The germline V and J ends were trimmed by 0 bases and 2 bases, with 11 bases remaining between them.

The V call is TRBV4-1, the J call TRBJ2-1, with D maybe TRBD2 (6 bases). This CDR3 comprises 17 residues. The germline gives CDR1 MGHRA, CDR2 YSYEKL. The ends were cut back, 4 bases at V and 0 bases at J, with 16 bases in the middle. In nucleotides, the CDR3 is TGCGCCAGCAGCCCTCGGCCCCGCGGGGTCTCCTACAATGAGCAGTTCTTC. Its translation: CASSPRPRGVSYNEQFF.

The chain is built from TRBV6-5 and TRBJ2-4; D gene ambiguous. Per germline, CDR1 MNHEY and CDR2 SVGAGI. V was clipped by 4 bases and J by 0 bases, with 13 bases between them. The CDR3 covers 16 residues. CDR3 amino acids: CASSSGTNLAKNIQYF. The DNA of the CDR3 is TGTGCCAGCAGTTCGGGCACTAACCTAGCCAAAAACATTCAGTACTTC.

This chain uses TRBV28 with TRBJ2-7; 8 nucleotides agree with TRBD2. Trimming cost V 3 bases and J 6 bases; bases outside gene matches: 13. The CDR3 length is 16 residues. Germline lookup yields CDR1 MDHEN and CDR2 SYDVKM. The CDR3 reads CASSFLTGTSLAEQYF. In DNA, the CDR3 is TGTGCCAGCAGTTTCTTAACCGGGACTAGTTTAGCCGAGCAGTACTTC.

The chain carries TRBV18 and TRBJ1-4; possibly TRBD1 for D (5 bases). CDR1 and CDR2 (germline): KGHSH, LQKENI. V was trimmed by 6 bases and J by 0 bases, leaving 23 bases between them. This CDR3 is 19 amino acids long. DNA of the CDR3: TGTGCCAGCTCTGCTAATATTCTCGGGGGGTCCGCAACTAATGAAAAACTGTTTTTT. Its translation is CASSANILGGSATNEKLFF.

A note on this clone: Other nucleotide sequences in the sample specify the same CDR3. The chain is built from TRBV9 and TRBJ1-4; D uncertain. This CDR3 comprises 15 residues. Germline V gives CDR1 SGDLS, CDR2 YYNGEE. V was shortened by 0 bases and J by 3 bases, with 9 bases between the two germline ends. CDR3 sequence (DNA): TGTGCCAGCAGCGTAGTTGGAGGACCTAATGAAAAACTGTTTTTT. Translation: CASSVVGGPNEKLFF.

The chain links TRBV7-8 to TRBJ2-7; 12 bases agree with TRBD2. This CDR3 is built from 16 residues. After removal of 5 bases from V and 2 bases from J, the junction contained 7 bases not matched to a gene. Germline V gives CDR1 SGHVS, CDR2 FQNEAQ. CDR3 DNA: TGTGCCAGCAGCCCACGGACTAGCGGGGCAACCTACGAGCAGTACTTC. It codes for CASSPRTSGATYEQYF. Looking up the rest from reference TRBV7-8 and TRBJ2-7 gives the full variable domain: GAGVSQSPRYKVAKRGQDVALRCDPISGHVSLFWYQQALGQGPEFLTYFQNEAQLDKSGLPSDRFFAERPEGSVSTLKIQRTQQEDSAVYLCASSPRTSGATYEQYFGPGTRLTVT.

This clone is a singleton in its sample. This chain uses TRBV10-1 with TRBJ2-5, with 11 bases that match TRBD2. V lost 0 bases to trimming and J lost 3 bases; unmatched junction nucleotides: 3. From germline, CDR1 is WNHNN and CDR2 SYGVQD (reference sequence). The CDR3 runs 16 residues. The CDR3 DNA reads TGCGCCAGCAGTGAGTCGGTAGCGGGAGGGGAAGAGACCCAGTACTTC. Translated, it gives CASSESVAGGEETQYF.

The J gene is TRBJ2-3, the V gene TRBV18; TRBD2 aligns across 7 bases. V gave up 4 bases and J gave up 5 bases; unmatched junction bases: 12. There are 16 residues in the CDR3. CDR1 KGHSH and CDR2 LQKENI come from the germline V gene. The CDR3 nucleotides read TGTGCCAGCTCACAATTCGCTAGCGGCCAGGGAGATACGCAGTATTTT. Translated: CASSQFASGQGDTQYF. The full variable domain, with the rest looked up from reference TRBV18 and TRBJ2-3, is NAGVMQNPRHLVRRRGQEARLRCSPMKGHSHVYWYRQLPEEGLKFMVYLQKENIIDESGMPKERFSAEFPKEGPSILRIQQVVRGDSAAYFCASSQFASGQGDTQYFGPGTRLTVL.

The chain employs TRBV6-5 and TRBJ1-4; the D gene is possibly TRBD1 (5 bases). Looked up from germline, CDR1 is MNHEY and CDR2 is SVGAGI. V lost 4 bases and J 0 bases, leaving 12 bases between the germline ends. This CDR3 has 16 residues. The CDR3 nucleotides read TGTGCCAGCAGTTCCGGGACGTCTGCAACTAATGAAAAACTGTTTTTT. Its protein is CASSSGTSATNEKLFF.

The rearrangement joins TRBV14 to TRBJ2-3; 14 bases map to TRBD2. Losses at the gene ends were 4 bases for V and 0 bases for J; bases not matched to a gene: 6. Germline V CDR1 and CDR2: SGHDN, FVKESK. CDR3 size: 18 residues. The CDR3 loop reads CASSRRTSGRSSTDTQYF. The CDR3 nucleotides are TGTGCCAGCAGCCGTCGGACTAGCGGGAGGTCTAGCACAGATACGCAGTATTTT. The full variable domain, completed using reference TRBV14 and TRBJ2-3, is EAGVTQFPSHSVIEKGQTVTLRCDPISGHDNLYWYRRVMGKEIKFLLHFVKESKQDESGMPNNRFLAERTGGTYSTLKVQPAELEDSGVYFCASSRRTSGRSSTDTQYFGPGTRLTVL.

This chain connects TRBV11-1 to TRBJ1-2; D call uncertain. Germline V CDR1 and CDR2: SGHAT, FQDESV (reference sequence). The V end was cut by 0 bases, the J end by 4 bases, with 12 bases between. The CDR3 is 15 residues long. The CDR3 nucleotides are TGTGCCAGCAGCTTAGCCGGGTCCTACCGCTATGGCTACACCTTC. Its protein is CASSLAGSYRYGYTF.

This clone was recorded once. This chain joins TRBV7-3 and TRBJ1-1, with D unclear. Germline V CDR1 and CDR2: SGHTA, FQGTGA. This CDR3 region has 15 residues. Trimming stripped 1 base from V and 1 base from J, with 10 bases between. Here the CDR3 DNA reads TGTGCCAGCAGCTTAATTGGCGTCGGGAACACTGAAGCTTTCTTT. It encodes CASSLIGVGNTEAFF.

The V and J genes are TRBV5-1 and TRBJ1-1; 8 nucleotides align to TRBD1. This CDR3 contains 15 residues. Germline V gene lookup returns CDR1 SGHRS and CDR2 YFSETQ. V trimming: 4 bases; J trimming: 5 bases; junction bases outside the gene matches: 10. The CDR3 DNA reads as TGCGCCAGCAGCCCTCGTCCAGGGGGCCTAACTGAAGCTTTCTTT. Its protein is CASSPRPGGLTEAFF.

J is TRBJ1-2 and V is TRBV5-4, with a tentative D call TRBD1 (6 bases). Between the trimmed V and J ends, which lost 0 bases and 0 bases, there was a span of 9 bases. This CDR3 comprises 15 residues. CDR1 and CDR2 from the germline V gene are SGHNT and YYREEE (reference sequence). The CDR3 nucleotides are TGTGCCAGCAGCTTGGCGGGGGCAGCTAACTATGGCTACACCTTC. This codes for CASSLAGAANYGYTF.

V usage is TRBV7-9 and J usage is TRBJ2-1; D perhaps matches TRBD2 (6 bases). The V gene lost 8 bases and the J gene lost 6 bases, with 11 bases spanning the gap. This CDR3 spans 12 amino acids. Germline loops: CDR1 SEHNR, CDR2 FQNEAQ (reference sequence). Here the CDR3 reads CASAGSSNEQFF. The CDR3 region has the DNA TGTGCCAGCGCCGGGAGCTCCAATGAGCAGTTCTTC.

The chain recombines TRBV4-3 with TRBJ2-6; no clear D. The germline V and J ends were trimmed by 1 base and 1 base, with 14 bases remaining between them. The CDR3 totals 18 residues. The germline V gene encodes CDR1 LGHNA and CDR2 YSLEER. This chain's CDR3 is CASSQAPLSRSGANVLTF. CDR3 DNA sequence: TGCGCCAGCAGCCAAGCCCCCCTTAGCAGGTCTGGGGCCAACGTCCTGACTTTC.

The chain recombines TRBV28 with TRBJ1-4; 9 bases are shared with TRBD1. Germline V gene lookup returns CDR1 MDHEN and CDR2 SYDVKM. Trimming took 3 bases from V and 8 from J; bases not matched to a gene: 4. This CDR3 has 14 amino acids. CDR3 DNA: TGTGCCAGCAGTTTTTACAGGGGGCGGGAAAAACTGTTTTTT. Translation gives CASSFYRGREKLFF.